This T cell receptor beta chain was identified in a study of blood T cell repertoires in COVID-19. Whole-study context: Samples representing acute and convalescent COVID-19 were sourced from the United States, Italy and Spain.

This clone was seen once. The CDR3 has 15 residues. Germline V lookup: CDR1 MNHNS, CDR2 SASEGT. The V and J ends lost 2 bases and 5 bases, in that order; junction bases with no gene match: 7. The assay was immunoSEQ multiplex PCR, and TCRdb's table has in-frame clones only and misses some. The sample contains approximately 80,000 clones, roughly 77% of which appear only once. The specimen sequenced was peripheral blood. The TCR sequence derives from a man aged 45-65 years with active or convalescent COVID-19. The chain employs TRBV6-1 and TRBJ2-5, with 8 bases that match TRBD2. The CDR3 sequence is CASSESSGGWETQYF. CDR3 DNA: TGTGCCAGCAGTGAATCGAGCGGGGGTTGGGAGACCCAGTACTTC.